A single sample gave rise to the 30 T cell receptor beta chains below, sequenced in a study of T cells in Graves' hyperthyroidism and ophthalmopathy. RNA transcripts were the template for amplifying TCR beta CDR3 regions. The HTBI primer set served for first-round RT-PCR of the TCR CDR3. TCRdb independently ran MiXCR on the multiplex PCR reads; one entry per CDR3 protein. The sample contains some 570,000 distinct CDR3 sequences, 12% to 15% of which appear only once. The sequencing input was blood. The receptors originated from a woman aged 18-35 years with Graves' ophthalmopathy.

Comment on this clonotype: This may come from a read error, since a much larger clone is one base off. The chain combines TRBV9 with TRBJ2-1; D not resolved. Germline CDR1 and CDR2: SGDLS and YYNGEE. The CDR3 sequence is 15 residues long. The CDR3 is CANSVLYSSYNEQFF. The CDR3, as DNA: TGTGCCAACAGCGTTCTGTATAGCTCCTACAATGAGCAGTTCTTC.

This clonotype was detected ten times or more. As DNA, the CDR3 is TGTGCCAGCAGATGGGACCAGAACACTGAAGCTTTCTTT. This translates into CASRWDQNTEAFF. The chain is built from TRBV7-2 and TRBJ1-1; the D gene is possibly TRBD1 (5 bases). The germline V gene encodes CDR1 SGHTA and CDR2 FQGNSA. Trimming removed 6 bases at V and 1 base at J, with 9 bases between. The CDR3 spans 13 residues.

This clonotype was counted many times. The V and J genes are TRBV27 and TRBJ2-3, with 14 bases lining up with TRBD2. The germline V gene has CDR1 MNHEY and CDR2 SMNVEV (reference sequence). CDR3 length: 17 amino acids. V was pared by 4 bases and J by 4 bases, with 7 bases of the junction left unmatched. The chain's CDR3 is CASSSTGLAGAADTQYF. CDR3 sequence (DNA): TGTGCCAGCAGTTCTACGGGACTAGCGGGAGCCGCAGATACGCAGTATTTT.

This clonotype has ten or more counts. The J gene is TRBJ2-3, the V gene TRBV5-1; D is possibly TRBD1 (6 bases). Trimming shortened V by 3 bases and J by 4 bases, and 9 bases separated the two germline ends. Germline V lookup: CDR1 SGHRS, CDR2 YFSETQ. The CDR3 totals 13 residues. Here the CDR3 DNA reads TGCGCCAGCAGCTGGAGACAGGCAGATACGCAGTATTTT. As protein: CASSWRQADTQYF. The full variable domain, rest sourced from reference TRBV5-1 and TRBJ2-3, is KAGVTQTPRYLIKTRGQQVTLSCSPISGHRSVSWYQQTPGQGLQFLFEYFSETQRNKGNFPGRFSGRQFSNSRSEMNVSTLELGDSALYLCASSWRQADTQYFGPGTRLTVL.

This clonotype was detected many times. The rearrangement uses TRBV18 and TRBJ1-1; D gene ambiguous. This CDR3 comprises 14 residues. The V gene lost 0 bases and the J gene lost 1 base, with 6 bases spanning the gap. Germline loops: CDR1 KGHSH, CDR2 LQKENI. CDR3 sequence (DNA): TGTGCCAGCTCACCACCAGCCAGGAACACTGAAGCTTTCTTT. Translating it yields CASSPPARNTEAFF.

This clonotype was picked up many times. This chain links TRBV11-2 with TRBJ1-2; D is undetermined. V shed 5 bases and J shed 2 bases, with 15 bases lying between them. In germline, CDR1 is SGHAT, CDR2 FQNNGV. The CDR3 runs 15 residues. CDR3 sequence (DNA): TGTGCCAGCAGCGTAAAGGACCTAGCAAACTATGGCTACACCTTC. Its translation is CASSVKDLANYGYTF.

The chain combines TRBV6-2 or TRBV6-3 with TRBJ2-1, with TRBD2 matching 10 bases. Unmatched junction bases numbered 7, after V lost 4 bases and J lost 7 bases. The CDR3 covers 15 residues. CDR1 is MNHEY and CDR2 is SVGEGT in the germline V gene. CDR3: CASSSTSGKLNEQFF. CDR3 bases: TGTGCCAGCAGTTCTACTAGCGGGAAACTAAATGAGCAGTTCTTC.

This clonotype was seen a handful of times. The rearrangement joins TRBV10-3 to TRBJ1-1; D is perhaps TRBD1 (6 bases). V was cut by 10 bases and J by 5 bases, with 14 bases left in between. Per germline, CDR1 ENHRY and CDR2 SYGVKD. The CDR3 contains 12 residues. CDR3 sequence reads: CATRRGQTEAFF. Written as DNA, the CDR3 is TGTGCCACACGTAGAGGACAGACTGAAGCTTTCTTT.

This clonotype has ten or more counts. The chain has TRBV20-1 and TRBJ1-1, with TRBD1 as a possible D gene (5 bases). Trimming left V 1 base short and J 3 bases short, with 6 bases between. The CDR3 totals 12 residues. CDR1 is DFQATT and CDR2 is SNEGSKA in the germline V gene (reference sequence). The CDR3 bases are TGCAGTGCTAGAGGGGGCTACACTGAAGCTTTCTTT. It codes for CSARGGYTEAFF.

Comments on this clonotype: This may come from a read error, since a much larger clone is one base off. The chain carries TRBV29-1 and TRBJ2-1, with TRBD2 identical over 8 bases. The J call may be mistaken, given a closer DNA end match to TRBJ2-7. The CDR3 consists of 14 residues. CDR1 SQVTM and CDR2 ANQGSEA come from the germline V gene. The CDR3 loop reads CSVLSGSSYNEQYF. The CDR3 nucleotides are TGCAGCGTTCTGAGCGGGAGTTCCTACAATGAGCAGTACTTC.

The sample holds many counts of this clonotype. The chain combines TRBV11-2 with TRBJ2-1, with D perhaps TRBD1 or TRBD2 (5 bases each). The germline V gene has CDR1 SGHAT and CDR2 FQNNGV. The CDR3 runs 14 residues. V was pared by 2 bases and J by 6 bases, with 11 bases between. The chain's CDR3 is CASSLPGRINEQFF. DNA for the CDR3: TGTGCCAGCAGCTTACCGGGACGGATCAATGAGCAGTTCTTC.

The CDR3: CASSLSPGRNTIYF. For the CDR3, the DNA is TGTGCCAGCAGCTTGTCTCCAGGGCGAAACACCATATATTTT. The gene calls are TRBV5-6 and TRBJ1-3, with TRBD1 as a possible D gene (5 bases). The CDR3 sequence is 14 residues long. V lost 1 base and J lost 5, with 10 bases in between. Germline CDR1 SGHDT, CDR2 YYEEEE.

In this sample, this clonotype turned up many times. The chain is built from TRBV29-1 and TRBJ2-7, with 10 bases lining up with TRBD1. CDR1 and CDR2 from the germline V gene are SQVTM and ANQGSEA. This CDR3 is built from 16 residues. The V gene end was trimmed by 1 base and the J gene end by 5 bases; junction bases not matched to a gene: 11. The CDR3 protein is CSVEGGRQGAFHEQYF. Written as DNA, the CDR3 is TGCAGCGTTGAAGGAGGAAGACAGGGGGCCTTCCACGAGCAGTACTTC.

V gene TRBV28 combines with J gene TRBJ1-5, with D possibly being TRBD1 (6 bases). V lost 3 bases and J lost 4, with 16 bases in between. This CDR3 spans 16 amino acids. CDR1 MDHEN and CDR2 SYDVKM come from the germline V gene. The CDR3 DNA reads TGTGCCAGCAGTTTTCTCTCGGGAACAGGGAATCAGCCCCAGCATTTT. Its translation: CASSFLSGTGNQPQHF.

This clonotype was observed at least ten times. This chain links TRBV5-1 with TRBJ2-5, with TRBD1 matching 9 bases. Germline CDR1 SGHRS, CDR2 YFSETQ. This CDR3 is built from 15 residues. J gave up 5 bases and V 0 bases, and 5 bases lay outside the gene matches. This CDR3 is CASSLVQGARETQYF. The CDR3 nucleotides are TGCGCCAGCAGCTTGGTACAGGGGGCTCGGGAGACCCAGTACTTC.

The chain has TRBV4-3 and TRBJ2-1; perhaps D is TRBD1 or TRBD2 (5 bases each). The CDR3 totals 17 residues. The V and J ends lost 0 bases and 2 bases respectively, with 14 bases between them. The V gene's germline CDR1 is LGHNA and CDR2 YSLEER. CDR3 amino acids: CASSQEGSQGPYNEQFF. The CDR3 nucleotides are TGCGCCAGCAGCCAAGAAGGGTCGCAGGGACCCTACAATGAGCAGTTCTTC.

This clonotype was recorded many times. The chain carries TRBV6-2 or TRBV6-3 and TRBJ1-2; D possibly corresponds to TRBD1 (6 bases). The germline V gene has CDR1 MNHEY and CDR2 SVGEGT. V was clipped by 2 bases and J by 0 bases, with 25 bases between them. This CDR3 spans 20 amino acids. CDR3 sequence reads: CASSYGLEGGLGLANYGYTF. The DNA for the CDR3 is TGTGCCAGCAGTTACGGTCTCGAAGGGGGGCTCGGACTAGCTAACTATGGCTACACCTTC.

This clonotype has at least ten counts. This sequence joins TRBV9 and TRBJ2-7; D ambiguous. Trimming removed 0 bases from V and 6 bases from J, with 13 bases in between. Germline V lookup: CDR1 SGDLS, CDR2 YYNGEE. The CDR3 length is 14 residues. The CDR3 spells CASSVAPSRGEQYF. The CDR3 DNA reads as TGTGCCAGCAGCGTAGCTCCTAGTCGTGGCGAGCAGTACTTC.

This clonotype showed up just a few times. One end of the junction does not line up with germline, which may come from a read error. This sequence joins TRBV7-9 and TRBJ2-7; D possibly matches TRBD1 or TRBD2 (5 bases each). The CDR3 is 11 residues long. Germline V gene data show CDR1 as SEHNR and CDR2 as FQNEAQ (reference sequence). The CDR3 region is CASSLGAEDHF. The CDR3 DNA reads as TGTGCCAGCAGTCTTGGGGCGGAGGACCACTTC.

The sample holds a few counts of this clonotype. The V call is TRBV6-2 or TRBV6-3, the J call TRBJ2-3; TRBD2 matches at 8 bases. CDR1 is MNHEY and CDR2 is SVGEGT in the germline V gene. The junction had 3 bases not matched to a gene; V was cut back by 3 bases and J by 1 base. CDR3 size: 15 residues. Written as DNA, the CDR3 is TGTGCCAGCAGTTATTGGCGGGAGGGCACAGATACGCAGTATTTT. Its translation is CASSYWREGTDTQYF.

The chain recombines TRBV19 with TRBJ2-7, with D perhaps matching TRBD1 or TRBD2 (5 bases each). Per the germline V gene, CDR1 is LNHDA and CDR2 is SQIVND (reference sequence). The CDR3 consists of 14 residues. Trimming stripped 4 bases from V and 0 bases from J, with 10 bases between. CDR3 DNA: TGTGCCAGTAGTACGGGGCAGCGCTCCTACGAGCAGTACTTC. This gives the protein CASSTGQRSYEQYF. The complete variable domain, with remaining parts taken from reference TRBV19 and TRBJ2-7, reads DGGITQSPKYLFRKEGQNVTLSCEQNLNHDAMYWYRQDPGQGLRLIYYSQIVNDFQKGDIAEGYSVSREKKESFPLTVTSAQKNPTAFYLCASSTGQRSYEQYFGPGTRLTVT.

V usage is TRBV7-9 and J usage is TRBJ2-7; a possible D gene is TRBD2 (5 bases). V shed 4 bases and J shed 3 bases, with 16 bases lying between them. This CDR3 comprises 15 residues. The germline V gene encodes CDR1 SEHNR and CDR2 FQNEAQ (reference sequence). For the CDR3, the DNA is TGTGCCAGCAGCTCCGTTAGAGGGAGTATCTACGAGCAGTACTTC. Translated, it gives CASSSVRGSIYEQYF.

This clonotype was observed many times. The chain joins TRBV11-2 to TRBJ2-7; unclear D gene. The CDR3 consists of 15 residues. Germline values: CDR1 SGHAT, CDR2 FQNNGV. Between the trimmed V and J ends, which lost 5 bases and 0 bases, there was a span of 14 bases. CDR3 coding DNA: TGTGCCAGCAGCCCCCCCAGCGCCAACTCCTACGAGCAGTACTTC. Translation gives CASSPPSANSYEQYF.

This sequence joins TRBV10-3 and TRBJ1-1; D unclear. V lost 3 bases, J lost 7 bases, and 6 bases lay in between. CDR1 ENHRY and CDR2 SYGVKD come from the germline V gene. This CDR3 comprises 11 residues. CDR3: CAISERDEAFF. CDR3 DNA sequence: TGTGCCATCAGTGAAAGAGATGAAGCTTTCTTT.

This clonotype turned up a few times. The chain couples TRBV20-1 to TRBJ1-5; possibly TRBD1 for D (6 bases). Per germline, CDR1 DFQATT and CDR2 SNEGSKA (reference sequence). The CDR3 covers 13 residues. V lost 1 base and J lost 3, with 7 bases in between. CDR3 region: CSARGGPNQPQHF. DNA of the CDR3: TGCAGTGCTAGAGGGGGGCCCAATCAGCCCCAGCATTTT.

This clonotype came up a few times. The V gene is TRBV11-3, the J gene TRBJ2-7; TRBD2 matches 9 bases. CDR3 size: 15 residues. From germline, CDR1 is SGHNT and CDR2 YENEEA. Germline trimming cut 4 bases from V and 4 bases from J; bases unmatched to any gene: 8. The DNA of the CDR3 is TGTGCCAGCAGCTCAACCATTAGCGGGAGTTACGAGCAGTACTTC. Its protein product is CASSSTISGSYEQYF. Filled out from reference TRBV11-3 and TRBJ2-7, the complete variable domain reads EAGVVQSPRYKIIEKKQPVAFWCNPISGHNTLYWYLQNLGQGPELLIRYENEEAVDDSQLPKDRFSAERLKGVDSTLKIQPAELGDSAVYLCASSSTISGSYEQYFGPGTRLTVT.

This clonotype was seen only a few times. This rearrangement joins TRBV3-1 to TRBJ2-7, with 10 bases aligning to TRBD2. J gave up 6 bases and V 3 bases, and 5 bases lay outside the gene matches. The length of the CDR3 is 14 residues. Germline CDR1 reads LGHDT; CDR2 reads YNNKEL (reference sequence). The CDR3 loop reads CASSQSGRGSEQYF. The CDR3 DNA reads TGTGCCAGCAGCCAGAGCGGGAGGGGAAGCGAGCAGTACTTC.

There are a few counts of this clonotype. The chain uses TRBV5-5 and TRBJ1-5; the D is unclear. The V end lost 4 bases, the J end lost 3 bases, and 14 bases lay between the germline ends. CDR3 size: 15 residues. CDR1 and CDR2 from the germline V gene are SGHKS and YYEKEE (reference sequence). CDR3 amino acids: CASSPEGPNNQPQHF. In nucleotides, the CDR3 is TGTGCCAGCAGCCCAGAAGGACCGAACAATCAGCCCCAGCATTTT.

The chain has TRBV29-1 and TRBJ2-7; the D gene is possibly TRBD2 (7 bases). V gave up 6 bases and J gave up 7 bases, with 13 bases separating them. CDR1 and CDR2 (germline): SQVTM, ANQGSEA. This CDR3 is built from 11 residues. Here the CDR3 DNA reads TGCAGCGTGGGGGGGGGGCGAGAGCAGTACTTC. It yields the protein CSVGGGREQYF.

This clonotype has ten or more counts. The chain's CDR3 is CATSDLTGGGNEQFF. CDR3 bases: TGTGCCACCAGTGATCTGACAGGGGGAGGGAATGAGCAGTTCTTC. The V gene is TRBV24-1, the J gene TRBJ2-1; 9 nucleotides align to TRBD1. Per the germline V gene, CDR1 is KGHDR and CDR2 is SFDVKD. Trimming took 3 bases from V and 7 from J; bases not matched to a gene: 6. CDR3 size: 15 residues.